A selection of T cell receptor beta chains follows, all from one sample in a study of blood T cells in healthy people across ages. TCRdb analysed the 5' RACE reads with MiXCR anew, one entry per CDR3 protein. The table includes around 990,000 distinct CDR3 sequences, under 30% detected once. This sample also belongs to another study, concerning T cells of mothers and their children.

Sequencing was carried out using blood. These receptors were collected from a girl aged 2 to 9 in good health. Both conserved end residues are part of each CDR3. The D gene is left open where the match is weak. Rows give clone size only sometimes, using once, few, many, or a class for an expanded clone.

v_gene	d_gene	j_gene	abundance	CDR3nt	CDR3aa
TRBV15	.	TRBJ1-1	.	TGTGCCACCAGCAGGGTAGAGAACACTGAAACTTTCTTT	CATSRVENTETFF
TRBV24-1	.	TRBJ2-7	.	TGTGCCACCAGTGATATGGACAGCTCCTACGAGCAGTACTTC	CATSDMDSSYEQYF
TRBV24-1	TRBD2	TRBJ2-5	.	TGTGCCACCAGTGAACTCGGACTAGCGGGGGAAGAGACCCAGTACTTC	CATSELGLAGEETQYF
TRBV28	TRBD2	TRBJ2-1	.	TGTGCCAGCAGCACACATCTTGGGACTAGCGGGGACAATGAGCGGTTCTTC	CASSTHLGTSGDNERFF
TRBV5-1	.	TRBJ2-3	.	TGCGCCAGCAGCTTGGACAGCAAAACAGATACGCAGTATTTT	CASSLDSKTDTQYF
TRBV7-9	TRBD2	TRBJ2-7	.	TGTGCCAGCAGCTTAGGATTAGGGCTAGCGGGAGCCGAGCAGTACTTC	CASSLGLGLAGAEQYF
TRBV5-6	.	TRBJ1-6	.	TGTGCCAGCAGCTTGGTAAGGCAGGATAATTCACCCCTCCACTTT	CASSLVRQDNSPLHF
TRBV12-3/TRBV12-4	.	TRBJ2-5	.	TGTGCCAGCAGTTTCATAAGTTTCCAAGAGACCCAGTACTTC	CASSFISFQETQYF
TRBV13	TRBD1	TRBJ1-2	once	TGTGCCACCATATCATTGATTACAGGGGGAGTTTATGGCTACACCTTC	CATISLITGGVYGYTF
TRBV4-1	TRBD2	TRBJ2-2	few	TGCGCCAGCAGCCCAAACGATCTAGCGGGAGGGGGCACCGGGGAGCTGTTTTTT	CASSPNDLAGGGTGELFF
TRBV2	TRBD1	TRBJ2-1	.	TGTGCCAGCAGTGAAGCGCAGAGAGAGGCCAGGGGGCCCTACAATGAGCAGTTCTTC	CASSEAQREARGPYNEQFF
TRBV7-2	TRBD1	TRBJ1-1	.	TGTGCCAGCAGCTTCTCAGGGGGCGCGAGTTTTGATGAAGCTTTCTTT	CASSFSGGASFDEAFF
TRBV20-1	.	TRBJ1-1	.	TGCAGTGCTTCCCAGGGTACTGAAGCTTTCTTT	CSASQGTEAFF
TRBV24-1	.	TRBJ2-4	.	TGTGCCACCAGTGGAAGTACGGAAAACATTCAGTACTTC	CATSGSTENIQYF
TRBV4-2	.	TRBJ2-3	.	TGTGCCAGCAGCGCGGATAATACGCAGTATTTT	CASSADNTQYF
TRBV10-3	.	TRBJ2-5	few	TGTGCCATCAGTGAGTCCGGGACTGGCGCAGAGACCCGGTACTTC	CAISESGTGAETRYF
TRBV2	.	TRBJ2-7	.	TGTGCCAGCAGTGAAGAGGTGGTGATCCCGGGGACCTACGAGCAGTACTTC	CASSEEVVIPGTYEQYF
TRBV27	.	TRBJ1-6	few	TGTGCCAGCAGTTATGGGGTTGTTCTTTCACCCCTCCACTTT	CASSYGVVLSPLHF
TRBV4-1	.	TRBJ2-1	few	TGCGCCAGCAGCCAAGAGAGTCTAGGAGGGGGTGGTGAGCAGTTCTTC	CASSQESLGGGGEQFF
TRBV3-1	.	TRBJ2-5	.	TGTGCCAGCAGCCAAGTGTTGGGGGTAGGGGAAGAGACCCAGTACTTC	CASSQVLGVGEETQYF
TRBV29-1	TRBD2	TRBJ2-3	.	TGCAGCGCCCGCCGGACTAGCGGTTTCACAGATACGCAGTATTTT	CSARRTSGFTDTQYF
TRBV27	TRBD2	TRBJ2-3	.	TGTGCCAGCAGTCTGAGCGGGAGGGGGGAAGATACGCAGTATTTT	CASSLSGRGEDTQYF
TRBV28	.	TRBJ2-6	few	TGTGCCAGCAGTTCGGCCCACAGGGGGGCCAACGTCCTGACTTTC	CASSSAHRGANVLTF
TRBV4-3	TRBD2	TRBJ2-2	.	TGCGCCAGCAGCAAGGGACTAGCTCCTCCCGGGGAGCTGTTTTTT	CASSKGLAPPGELFF
TRBV6-1	TRBD2	TRBJ2-5	few	TGTGCCAGCAGCCCATCCCTAAGCGGGAGGGCCGGGGAGACCCAGTACTTC	CASSPSLSGRAGETQYF
TRBV6-2/TRBV6-3	.	TRBJ2-7	.	TGTGCCAGCAGTTACGCGGACTCACCCTACGAGCAGTACTTC	CASSYADSPYEQYF
TRBV20-1	TRBD1	TRBJ2-5	.	TGCAGTGCACAAACAGGGGGCGGTGAGACCCAGTACTTC	CSAQTGGGETQYF
TRBV20-1	TRBD2	TRBJ2-7	.	TGCAGTGCTAGGTCCCTAGCGGGAGCCAGCGAGCAGTACTTC	CSARSLAGASEQYF
TRBV4-3	.	TRBJ2-5	.	TGCGCCAGCAGCCAAGTAACTGGAGAAGAGACCCAGTACTTC	CASSQVTGEETQYF
TRBV4-3	.	TRBJ1-5	many	TGCGCCAGCAGCCAAGATGGGACCCCCAATCAGCCCCAGCATTTT	CASSQDGTPNQPQHF
TRBV12-3/TRBV12-4	.	TRBJ2-7	.	TGTGCCAGCTGTTCCTCATCCCTCCGGGACGAGCAGTACTTC	CASCSSSLRDEQYF
TRBV24-1	.	TRBJ1-2	.	TGTGCCACCAGTGATTCTTCGGCTAGAGGGGGGACGGTTGGCTACACCTTC	CATSDSSARGGTVGYTF
TRBV7-2	.	TRBJ2-3	few	TGTGCCAGCAGCTTACAGTCCTCCAGGACAGATACGCAGTATTTT	CASSLQSSRTDTQYF
TRBV29-1	.	TRBJ2-2	.	TGCAGCGTTCGGGCCCTCGGGGAGCTGTTTTTT	CSVRALGELFF
TRBV6-2/TRBV6-3	.	TRBJ2-5	.	TGTGCCAGCAGTTTCAGCTTCGGGACACCTCAAGAGACCCAGTACTTC	CASSFSFGTPQETQYF
TRBV4-2	TRBD1	TRBJ1-5	.	TGTGCCAGCAGCCAAGTTAGCGTTGGGACAGGGATTCAGCCCCAGCATTTT	CASSQVSVGTGIQPQHF
TRBV4-2	.	TRBJ2-5	.	TGTGCCAGCAGCCAAGATTCGAAGACCGGAGAGACCCAGTACTTC	CASSQDSKTGETQYF
TRBV14	TRBD2	TRBJ2-7	.	TGTGCCAGCAGCCCGCTTGAGCGGGGCCACGAGCAGTACTTC	CASSPLERGHEQYF
TRBV24-1	TRBD2	TRBJ2-5	.	TGTGCCACCAGTGATCCGGCTAGCGGGGGGGCCGAAGAGACCCAGTACTTC	CATSDPASGGAEETQYF
TRBV5-1	.	TRBJ2-1	.	TGCGCCAGCAGCTTGGCCGGGTCCGTTAACAATGAGCAGTTCTTC	CASSLAGSVNNEQFF
TRBV12-3/TRBV12-4	TRBD2	TRBJ2-5	.	TGTGCCAGCAGGATCAGCGGGGTTCAAGAGACCCAGTACTTC	CASRISGVQETQYF
TRBV7-2	.	TRBJ2-1	.	TGTGCCAGCAGCTATAGTAGCGGACCCTCCTACAATGAGCAGTTCTTC	CASSYSSGPSYNEQFF
TRBV7-9	.	TRBJ2-3	.	TGTGCCAGCAGCACTCCACCAAGGCAAATCACAGATACGCAGTATTTT	CASSTPPRQITDTQYF
TRBV6-1	.	TRBJ1-4	few	TGTGCCAGCAGCAGGGGCGAGGAAGAAAAACTGTTTTTT	CASSRGEEEKLFF
TRBV3-1	TRBD1	TRBJ1-2	few	TGTGCCAGCAGCCAAGGGGGACAGAGCTATGGCTACACCTTC	CASSQGGQSYGYTF
TRBV27	.	TRBJ2-1	once	TGTGCCAGCAGTTTTAAAAACTCCTACAATGAGCAGTTCTTC	CASSFKNSYNEQFF
TRBV27	.	TRBJ1-5	.	TGTGCCAGCAGACAGGGAGTCAAAAATCAGCCCCAGCATTTT	CASRQGVKNQPQHF
TRBV6-1	TRBD1	TRBJ1-2	.	TGTGCCAGCAGTGACATGCCTCACAGCGCAGGGGGGGTCTATGGCTACACCTTC	CASSDMPHSAGGVYGYTF
TRBV18	.	TRBJ2-7	few	TGTGCCAGCTCACCCCACACGAACTACGAGCAGTACTTC	CASSPHTNYEQYF
TRBV10-2	TRBD1	TRBJ1-2	.	TGCGCCAGCGCCGGGACAGGTTACAGTGGCTACACCTTC	CASAGTGYSGYTF
TRBV7-2	TRBD1	TRBJ1-1	.	TGTGCCAGCAGCTTTTGGCCAGGGGGCAACGAAGCTTTCTTT	CASSFWPGGNEAFF
TRBV12-3/TRBV12-4	.	TRBJ2-5	few	TGTGCCAGCACCCTATGGAGTAGTGGAATGGAGACCCAGTACTTC	CASTLWSSGMETQYF
TRBV20-1	TRBD2	TRBJ2-1	few	TGCAGTGTTCCCCGGACTAGCGGGGGGGCCAATGAGCAGTTCTTC	CSVPRTSGGANEQFF
TRBV6-1	.	TRBJ2-2	few	TGTGCCAGCAGGCGGGTGGGGTCCGGGGAGCTGTTTTTT	CASRRVGSGELFF
TRBV10-3	TRBD1	TRBJ2-3	few	TGTGCCATCAGTGGGACAGGGTCAGATACGCAGTATTTT	CAISGTGSDTQYF